This is a list of T cell receptor beta chains from one sample in a study of blood T cells in healthy people across ages. TCRdb redid the calling of the 5' RACE reads with MiXCR, one entry per CDR3 protein. The table shows some 1,000,000 distinct CDR3 sequences, with 20% to 25% occurring only once. In addition, the sample was reused for a study of T cells of mothers and their children.

The sequenced sample was blood. These receptors originate from a girl aged 2 to 10 in good health. Each CDR3 is given with its conserved first and last residue. The order of the fields is D gene, J gene, clone size, V gene, CDR3 protein, CDR3 DNA. The D gene is left open where the match is weak. Clone size is given for some rows only: seen once, a few or many times, or a class if the clone is expanded.

NA TRBJ1-1 few TRBV27 CASSIEGWNTEAFF TGTGCCAGCAGTATAGAAGGTTGGAACACTGAAGCTTTCTTT
TRBD2 TRBJ2-2 few TRBV5-1 CASSFTSGSGELFF TGCGCCAGCAGCTTTACTAGCGGAAGCGGGGAGCTGTTTTTT
NA TRBJ2-7 few TRBV7-9 CASSPPKGYEQYF TGTGCCAGCAGCCCTCCAAAGGGCTACGAGCAGTACTTC
NA TRBJ1-1 NA TRBV14 CASSPEVMNTEAFF TGTGCCAGCAGCCCTGAGGTTATGAACACTGAAGCTTTCTTT
NA TRBJ2-7 few TRBV4-3 CASSQERGIGWAYEQYF TGCGCCAGCAGCCAAGAACGCGGAATCGGGTGGGCCTACGAGCAGTACTTC
TRBD2 TRBJ2-1 NA TRBV6-5 CASSSSGRHNNEQFF TGTGCCAGCAGTTCTAGCGGGAGGCATAACAATGAGCAGTTCTTC
NA TRBJ1-3 few TRBV15 CATSSGGPGNTIYF TGTGCCACCAGCAGTGGGGGTCCTGGAAACACCATATATTTT
NA TRBJ2-5 few TRBV6-5 CASRLDGIARETQYF TGTGCCAGCAGACTCGACGGGATAGCTCGGGAGACCCAGTACTTC
TRBD2 TRBJ2-1 few TRBV20-1 CSARGGRVYNEQFF TGCAGTGCTAGGGGCGGGAGGGTCTACAATGAGCAGTTCTTC
NA TRBJ2-6 few TRBV10-3 CAIGRISGANVLTF TGTGCCATCGGTCGGATCTCTGGGGCCAACGTCCTGACTTTC
NA TRBJ1-5 few TRBV4-1 CASSQGTDNQPQHF TGCGCCAGCAGCCAAGGGACAGACAATCAGCCCCAGCATTTT
NA TRBJ2-2 NA TRBV6-1 CASSEPELGGELFF TGTGCCAGCAGTGAGCCAGAATTAGGCGGGGAGCTGTTTTTT
NA TRBJ1-1 few TRBV2 CASSEAPRGGTEAFF TGTGCCAGCAGTGAAGCGCCCAGGGGAGGCACTGAAGCTTTCTTT
NA TRBJ2-1 NA TRBV7-2 CASSDSKEKGNEQFF TGTGCCAGCAGCGATAGCAAGGAAAAGGGAAATGAGCAGTTCTTC
TRBD2 TRBJ2-1 NA TRBV7-2 CASSLALAGGAGGEQFF TGTGCCAGCAGCTTAGCTTTAGCGGGGGGTGCTGGGGGTGAGCAGTTCTTC
NA TRBJ2-3 few TRBV20-1 CSARRSRELWDTQYF TGCAGTGCGAGGAGGTCCCGCGAATTATGGGATACGCAGTATTTT
TRBD1 TRBJ1-1 few TRBV12-3/TRBV12-4 CASSSTGDTLNTEAFF TGTGCCAGCAGTTCAACAGGGGACACATTGAACACTGAAGCTTTCTTT
NA TRBJ2-1 NA TRBV29-1 CSVEAGENEQFF TGCAGCGTTGAAGCGGGGGAAAATGAGCAGTTCTTC
TRBD1 TRBJ1-1 NA TRBV27 CASRLGTANTEAFF TGTGCCAGCAGACTCGGGACAGCGAACACTGAAGCTTTCTTT
TRBD2 TRBJ2-1 NA TRBV6-1 CASSEIAGEGNEQFF TGTGCCAGCAGTGAAATAGCGGGAGAAGGGAATGAGCAGTTCTTC
TRBD2 TRBJ2-3 NA TRBV10-2 CASGKGAGVLSTDTQYF TGCGCCAGCGGAAAGGGAGCGGGGGTTCTTAGCACAGATACGCAGTATTTT
NA TRBJ2-5 NA TRBV7-2 CASSLIARQETQYF TGTGCCAGCAGCTTAATCGCCAGACAAGAGACCCAGTACTTC
NA TRBJ1-3 NA TRBV10-3 CATRGDEDTIYF TGTGCCACTCGCGGTGATGAGGACACCATATATTTT
NA TRBJ2-3 NA TRBV14 CTSSRIPDTQYF TGTACCAGCAGCCGCATCCCAGATACGCAGTATTTT
NA TRBJ2-7 few TRBV28 CASSLFQGGYEQYF TGTGCCAGCAGTTTATTTCAGGGGGGTTACGAGCAGTACTTC
NA TRBJ2-7 NA TRBV3-1 CASSQSGFTSYEQYF TGTGCCAGCAGCCAAAGCGGGTTCACCTCCTACGAGCAGTACTTC
NA TRBJ2-3 few TRBV18 CTSSPGTGGTDTQYF TGTACCAGCTCACCAGGGACCGGGGGCACAGATACGCAGTATTTT
NA TRBJ2-5 NA TRBV20-1 CSARVGEGQGETQYF TGCAGTGCTAGGGTTGGTGAGGGCCAGGGAGAGACCCAGTACTTC
TRBD1 TRBJ2-1 many TRBV4-1 CASSQGVEQFF TGTGCCAGCAGCCAGGGGGTTGAGCAGTTCTTC
TRBD2 TRBJ2-7 few TRBV6-1 CASIRTGGPYEQYF TGTGCCAGCATTCGGACGGGGGGGCCCTACGAGCAGTACTTC
NA TRBJ1-2 few TRBV7-9 CASSLFGAYYGYTF TGTGCCAGCAGCCTATTCGGGGCCTACTATGGCTACACCTTC
NA TRBJ2-6 NA TRBV28 CASSPFLQGSGANVLTF TGTGCCAGCAGTCCTTTTTTGCAGGGTTCCGGGGCCAACGTCCTGACTTTC
NA TRBJ2-5 NA TRBV5-6 CASSLFRGETQYF TGTGCCAGCAGCTTGTTCAGGGGAGAGACCCAGTACTTC
NA TRBJ2-3 NA TRBV6-1 CASSDNVDTQYF TGTGCCAGCAGCGATAACGTGGATACGCAGTATTTT
NA TRBJ1-2 NA TRBV25-1 CASSEFFAGSDGYTF TGTGCCAGCAGTGAATTTTTTGCAGGATCTGATGGCTACACCTTC
TRBD1 TRBJ1-1 NA TRBV29-1 CSVEVEDRAAEAFF TGCAGCGTTGAAGTCGAGGACAGGGCGGCTGAAGCTTTCTTT
NA TRBJ1-4 few TRBV7-9 CASSLYVGKNEKLFF TGTGCCAGCAGCCTGTATGTGGGGAAGAACGAAAAACTGTTTTTT
TRBD2 TRBJ2-1 NA TRBV4-1 CASSPAGAREQFF TGCGCCAGCAGCCCAGCGGGGGCCCGTGAGCAGTTCTTC
NA TRBJ2-5 NA TRBV6-1 CASRSAGLQETQYF TGTGCCAGCAGGTCGGCGGGACTCCAAGAGACCCAGTACTTC
NA TRBJ2-3 NA TRBV14 CASSQRSARTDTQYF TGTGCCAGCAGCCAACGTTCCGCACGCACAGATACGCAGTATTTT
NA TRBJ2-7 NA TRBV7-9 CASSLVIREEQYF TGTGCCAGCAGCTTAGTAATCAGGGAAGAGCAGTACTTC
NA TRBJ2-3 few TRBV20-1 CSAPFGDTQYF TGCAGTGCTCCCTTTGGGGATACGCAGTATTTT
TRBD2 TRBJ2-5 few TRBV20-1 CSARGLAGWQETQYF TGCAGTGCTAGAGGACTAGCGGGCTGGCAAGAGACCCAGTACTTC
NA TRBJ2-2 few TRBV29-1 CSGGHTGELFF TGCAGCGGGGGACACACCGGGGAGCTGTTTTTT
NA TRBJ2-7 few TRBV20-1 CSATGHELSTYEQYF TGCAGTGCCACGGGGCATGAACTCTCGACCTACGAGCAGTACTTC
NA TRBJ1-2 NA TRBV10-3 CAISDEPYYGYTF TGTGCCATCAGTGATGAACCGTACTATGGCTACACCTTC
NA TRBJ1-1 NA TRBV7-9 CASSSEKNMNTEAFF TGTGCCAGCAGCTCGGAGAAAAACATGAACACTGAAGCTTTCTTT
NA TRBJ1-3 NA TRBV27 CASSSRRANTIYF TGTGCCAGCAGTTCCAGGCGGGCAAACACCATATATTTT